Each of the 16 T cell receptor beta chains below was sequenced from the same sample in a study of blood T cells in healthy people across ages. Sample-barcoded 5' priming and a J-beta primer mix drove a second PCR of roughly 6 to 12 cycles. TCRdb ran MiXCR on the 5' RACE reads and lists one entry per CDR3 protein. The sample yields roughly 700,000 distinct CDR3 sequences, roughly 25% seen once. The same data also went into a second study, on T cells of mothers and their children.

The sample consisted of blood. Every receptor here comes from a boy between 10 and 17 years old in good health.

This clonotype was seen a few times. The CDR3 region is CSVPSDDDTGELFF. Written as DNA, the CDR3 is TGCAGCGTTCCCTCAGACGACGACACCGGGGAGCTGTTTTTT. V gene TRBV29-1 combines with J gene TRBJ2-2; no clear D gene. Germline V gives CDR1 SQVTM, CDR2 ANQGSEA. This CDR3 is built from 14 residues. With 5 bases removed from V and 3 bases from J, the gap between germline ends came to 13 bases.

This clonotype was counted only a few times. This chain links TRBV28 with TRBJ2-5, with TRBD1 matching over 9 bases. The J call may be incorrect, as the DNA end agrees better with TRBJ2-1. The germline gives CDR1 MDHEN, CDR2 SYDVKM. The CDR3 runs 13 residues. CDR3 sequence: CASRRQGENEQFF. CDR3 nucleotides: TGTGCCAGCAGAAGACAGGGGGAGAATGAGCAGTTCTTC.

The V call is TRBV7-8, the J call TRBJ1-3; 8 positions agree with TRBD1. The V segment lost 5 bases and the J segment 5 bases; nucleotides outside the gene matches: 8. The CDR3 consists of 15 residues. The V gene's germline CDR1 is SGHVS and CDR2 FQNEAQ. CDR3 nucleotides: TGTGCCAGCAGCGCGACCGACAGGGGAAGAAACACCATATATTTT. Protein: CASSATDRGRNTIYF.

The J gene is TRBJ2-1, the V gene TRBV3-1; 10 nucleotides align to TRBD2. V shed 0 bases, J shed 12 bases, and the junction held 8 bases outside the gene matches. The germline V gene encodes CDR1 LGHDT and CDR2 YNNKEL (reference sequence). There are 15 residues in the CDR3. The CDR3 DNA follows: TGTGCCAGCAGCCAAGATCTAGCGGGAGCTCGCCCGCAGTTCTTC. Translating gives CASSQDLAGARPQFF.

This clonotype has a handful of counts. CDR3 loop: CASSYLNPDRGGNQPQHF. In nucleotides, the CDR3 is TGTGCCAGCAGTTACTTAAACCCAGACAGGGGAGGGAATCAGCCCCAGCATTTT. The chain joins TRBV6-5 to TRBJ1-5; 8 bases are a match to TRBD1. CDR1 is MNHEY and CDR2 is SVGAGI in the germline V gene. This CDR3 is 18 amino acids long. V trimming: 1 base; J trimming: 4 bases; junction bases outside the gene matches: 12.

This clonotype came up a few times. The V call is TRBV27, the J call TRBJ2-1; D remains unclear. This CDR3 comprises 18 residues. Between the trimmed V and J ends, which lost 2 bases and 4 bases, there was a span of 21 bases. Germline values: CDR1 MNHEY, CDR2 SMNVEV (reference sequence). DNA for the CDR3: TGTGCCAGCAGTTTACGGCGTATCACCACTTCGACTTACAATGAGCAGTTCTTC. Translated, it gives CASSLRRITTSTYNEQFF.

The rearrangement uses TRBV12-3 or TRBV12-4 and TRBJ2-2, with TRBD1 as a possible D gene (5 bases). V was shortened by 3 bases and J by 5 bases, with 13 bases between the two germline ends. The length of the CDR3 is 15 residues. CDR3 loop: CASSFLTASTGELFF. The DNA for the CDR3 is TGTGCCAGCAGTTTTCTGACAGCTTCTACCGGGGAGCTGTTTTTT.

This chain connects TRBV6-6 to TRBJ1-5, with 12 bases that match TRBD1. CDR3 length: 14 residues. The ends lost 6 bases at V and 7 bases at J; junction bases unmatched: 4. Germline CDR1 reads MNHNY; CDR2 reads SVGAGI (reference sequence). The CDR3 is CASRGTGGEQPQHF. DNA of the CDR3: TGTGCCAGCAGGGGGACAGGGGGCGAACAGCCCCAGCATTTT.

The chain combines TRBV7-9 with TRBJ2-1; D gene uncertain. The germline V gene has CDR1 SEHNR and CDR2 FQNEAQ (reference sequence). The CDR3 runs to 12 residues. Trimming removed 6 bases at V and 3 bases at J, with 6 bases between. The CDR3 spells CASSDIYNEQFF. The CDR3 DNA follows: TGTGCCAGCAGTGACATCTACAATGAGCAGTTCTTC.

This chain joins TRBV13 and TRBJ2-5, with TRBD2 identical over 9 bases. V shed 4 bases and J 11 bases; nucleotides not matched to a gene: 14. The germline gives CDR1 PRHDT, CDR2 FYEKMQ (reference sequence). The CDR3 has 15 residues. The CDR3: CASSSPTLAGKEQYF. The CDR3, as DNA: TGTGCCAGCAGCTCTCCGACGCTAGCGGGGAAAGAGCAGTACTTC.

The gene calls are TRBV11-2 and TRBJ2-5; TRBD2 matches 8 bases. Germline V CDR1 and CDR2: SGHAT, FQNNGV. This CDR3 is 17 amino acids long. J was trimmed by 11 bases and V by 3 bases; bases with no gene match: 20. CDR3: CASSLGLAGPASGGQYF. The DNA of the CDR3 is TGTGCCAGCAGCTTGGGTCTAGCGGGTCCAGCCAGTGGTGGGCAGTACTTC.

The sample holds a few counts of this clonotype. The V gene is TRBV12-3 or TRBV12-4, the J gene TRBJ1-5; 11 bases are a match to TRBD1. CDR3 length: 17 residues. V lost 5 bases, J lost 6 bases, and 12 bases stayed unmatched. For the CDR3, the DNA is TGTGCCAGCAGTACGAGGACAGGGGGCGGTTTTAGTCAGCCCCAGCATTTT. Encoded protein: CASSTRTGGGFSQPQHF.

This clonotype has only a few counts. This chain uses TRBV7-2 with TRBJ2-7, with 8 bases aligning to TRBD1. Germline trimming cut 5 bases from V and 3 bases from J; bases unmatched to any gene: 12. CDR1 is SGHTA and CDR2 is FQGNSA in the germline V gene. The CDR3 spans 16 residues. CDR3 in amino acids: CASSRYGEQGDYEQYF. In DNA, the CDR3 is TGTGCCAGCAGCCGATATGGGGAACAGGGGGACTACGAGCAGTACTTC.

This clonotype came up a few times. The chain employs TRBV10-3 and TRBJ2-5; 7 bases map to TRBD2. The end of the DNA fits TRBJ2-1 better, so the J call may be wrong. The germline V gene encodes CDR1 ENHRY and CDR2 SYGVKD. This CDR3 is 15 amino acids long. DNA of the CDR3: TGTGCCAGCGGTCGGGACTACCCAAGCGGGGATGAGCAGTTCTTC. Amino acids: CASGRDYPSGDEQFF.

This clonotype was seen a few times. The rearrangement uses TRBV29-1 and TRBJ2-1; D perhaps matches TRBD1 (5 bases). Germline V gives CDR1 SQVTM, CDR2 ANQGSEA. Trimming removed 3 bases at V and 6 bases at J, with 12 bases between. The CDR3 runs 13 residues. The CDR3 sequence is CSVEAGASNEQFF. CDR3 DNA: TGCAGCGTTGAGGCTGGGGCGTCCAATGAGCAGTTCTTC.

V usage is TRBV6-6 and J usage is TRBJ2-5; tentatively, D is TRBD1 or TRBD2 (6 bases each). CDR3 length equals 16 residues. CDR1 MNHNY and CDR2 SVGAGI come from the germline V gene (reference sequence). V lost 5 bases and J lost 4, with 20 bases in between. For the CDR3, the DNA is TGTGCCAGCAGTCTGGGGGGCGGATGGGAGATAGAGACCCAGTACTTC. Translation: CASSLGGGWEIETQYF.